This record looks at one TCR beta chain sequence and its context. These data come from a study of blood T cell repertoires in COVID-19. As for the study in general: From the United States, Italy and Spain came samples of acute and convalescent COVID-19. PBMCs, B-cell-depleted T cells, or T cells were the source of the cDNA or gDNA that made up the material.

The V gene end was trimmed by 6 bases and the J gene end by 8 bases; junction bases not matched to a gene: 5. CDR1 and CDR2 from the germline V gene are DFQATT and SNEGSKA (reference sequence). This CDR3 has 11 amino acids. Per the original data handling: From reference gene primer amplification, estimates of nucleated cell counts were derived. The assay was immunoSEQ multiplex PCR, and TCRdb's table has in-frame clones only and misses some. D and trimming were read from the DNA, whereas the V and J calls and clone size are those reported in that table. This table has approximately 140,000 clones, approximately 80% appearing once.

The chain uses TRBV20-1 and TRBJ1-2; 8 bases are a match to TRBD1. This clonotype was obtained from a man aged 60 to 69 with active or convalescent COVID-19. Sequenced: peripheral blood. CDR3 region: CSASQGAGYTF. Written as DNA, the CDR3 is TGCAGTGCCAGTCAGGGGGCGGGCTACACCTTC.